These T cell receptor beta chains were read from a single sample in a study of long-term antiretroviral therapy in people with HIV. Sequencing was performed with immunoSEQ multiplex PCR; in TCRdb, only in-frame clones are kept and a portion is missing. The sample shows 25,000 to 35,000 clones, approximately 97% of them seen only once. The sample in question was unsorted PBMCs, obtained 6.9 years after starting antiretroviral therapy. These receptors originate from a man between 25 and 39 years old with HIV. Both conserved end residues are trimmed from each CDR3. The order of the fields is J gene, V gene, CDR3 protein.

J gene: TRBJ1-2; V gene: TRBV27; CDR3 protein: ASRNRGLGGYT
J gene: TRBJ1-2; V gene: TRBV15; CDR3 protein: ATSGGGDSNYGYT
J gene: TRBJ1-2; V gene: TRBV29-1; CDR3 protein: SGTAASGYT
J gene: TRBJ2-3; V gene: TRBV7-9; CDR3 protein: ASSWDPLGPDTQY
J gene: TRBJ2-1; V gene: TRBV7-9; CDR3 protein: ASSLAGVGEQF
J gene: TRBJ1-1; V gene: TRBV19; CDR3 protein: ASKRDFYTEAF
J gene: TRBJ2-3; V gene: TRBV21-1; CDR3 protein: ASSIPRGTGSTDTQY
J gene: TRBJ2-7; V gene: TRBV7-9; CDR3 protein: ASSKGLAGVFVQY
J gene: TRBJ1-2; V gene: TRBV19; CDR3 protein: ASSRPPGPSPSHVYGYT
J gene: TRBJ1-3; V gene: TRBV30; CDR3 protein: AWSVAALAGNTIY
J gene: TRBJ2-7; V gene: TRBV7-9; CDR3 protein: ASSFSNAPGQTPYEQY
J gene: TRBJ1-1; V gene: TRBV6-1; CDR3 protein: ASKGQGALNTEAF
J gene: TRBJ2-2; V gene: TRBV12-5; CDR3 protein: ASGLVLGSTSGSGGELF
J gene: TRBJ2-5; V gene: TRBV19; CDR3 protein: ASSPDSSQETQY
J gene: TRBJ1-3; V gene: TRBV7-9; CDR3 protein: ASSLGLWTGGVENTIY
J gene: TRBJ2-2; V gene: TRBV6-1; CDR3 protein: ASSTTGFSTGELF
J gene: TRBJ1-1; V gene: TRBV30; CDR3 protein: AWLPWNTEAF
J gene: TRBJ1-2; V gene: TRBV13; CDR3 protein: ASSISGTNGYT